This T cell receptor beta chain was documented in a study of T cell responses to AZD1222 COVID-19 vaccine. Findings of the study overall: Compared with day 0, the breadth and depth of the Spike-specific TCR repertoire rose significantly after two doses of AZD1222.

This clone was observed once. As yet, its antigen is unknown. Produced via immunoSEQ multiplex PCR; TCRdb's table is partial and in-frame only. The top ten hold roughly 2.7% of the sample, which has around 26,000 clones, 88% seen once. Trimming stripped 0 bases from V and 7 bases from J, with 13 bases between. The length of the CDR3 is 16 residues. Germline V gives CDR1 MNHEY, CDR2 SVGAGI. V and J are TRBV6-5 and TRBJ1-6, with no clear D. The sequencing used peripheral blood, collected 28 days after the second AZD1222 dose. The sequence was obtained from an adult who received the AZD1222 COVID-19 vaccine. The CDR3 region is CASSYSPAGLNSPLHF. CDR3 nucleotides: TGTGCCAGCAGTTACTCACCTGCCGGGTTGAATTCACCCCTCCACTTT.